The 5 T cell receptor beta chains presented below share a single source sample, sequenced in a study of blood T cell repertoires in COVID-19. Profiling relied on immunoSEQ multiplex PCR, and the TCRdb table lists in-frame clones only, not all of them. The profile shows about 100,000 clones, approximately 80% of them singletons. Sequences were obtained from peripheral blood. The receptors here all came from a man in his forties or fifties with active or convalescent COVID-19.

The CDR3: CATSDQRQGQETQYF. In DNA form, the CDR3 reads TGTGCCACCAGTGACCAACGACAGGGCCAGGAGACCCAGTACTTC. The chain recombines TRBV24-1 with TRBJ2-5, with TRBD1 matching 7 bases. Germline trimming cut 4 bases from V and 5 bases from J; bases unmatched to any gene: 9. The CDR3 sequence is 15 residues long. Germline V gives CDR1 KGHDR, CDR2 SFDVKD.

The gene calls are TRBV11-3 and TRBJ2-7, with 7 bases identical to TRBD2. The junction had 6 bases not matched to a gene; V was cut back by 5 bases and J by 2 bases. Germline CDR1 and CDR2: SGHNT and YENEEA. The CDR3 contains 14 residues. The CDR3 loop is CASSPGGSAYEQYF. In DNA, the CDR3 is TGTGCCAGCAGCCCGGGGGGTAGCGCCTACGAGCAGTACTTC.

V usage is TRBV5-1 and J usage is TRBJ2-2, with 10 positions matching TRBD2. The CDR3 length is 16 residues. The V gene's germline CDR1 is SGHRS and CDR2 YFSETQ. The V segment lost 2 bases and the J segment 4 bases; nucleotides outside the gene matches: 5. The CDR3 protein is CASSFQAGGGTGELFF. The CDR3 DNA is TGCGCCAGCAGCTTCCAAGCGGGAGGGGGCACCGGGGAGCTGTTTTTT. The full variable domain, in which reference TRBV5-1 and TRBJ2-2 provide the parts outside the CDR3, is KAGVTQTPRYLIKTRGQQVTLSCSPISGHRSVSWYQQTPGQGLQFLFEYFSETQRNKGNFPGRFSGRQFSNSRSEMNVSTLELGDSALYLCASSFQAGGGTGELFFGEGSRLTVL.

V gene TRBV4-1 combines with J gene TRBJ1-4, with D possibly TRBD1 on 5 matching bases. Germline V gene lookup returns CDR1 MGHRA and CDR2 YSYEKL. The CDR3 is 16 amino acids. V was shortened by 0 bases and J by 5 bases, with 13 bases between the two germline ends. Here the CDR3 DNA reads TGCGCCAGCAGCCAAGATGTGGCAGGGTGGAATGAAAAACTGTTTTTT. This encodes CASSQDVAGWNEKLFF.

J is TRBJ1-6 and V is TRBV14; D gene uncertain. The CDR3 loop spans 13 amino acids. V lost 4 bases to trimming and J lost 12 bases, with 13 bases between them. CDR1 is SGHDN, CDR2 FVKESK, per germline. DNA for the CDR3: TGTGCCAGCAGCCGAAATTCAGGTGGACCCCTCCACTTT. Amino acid sequence: CASSRNSGGPLHF.